The 32 T cell receptor beta chains reported below all come from one sample, sequenced in a study of tumor-infiltrating lymphocytes in primary liver carcinoma. Investigators took RNA and DNA out together from approximately 22-30 mg of unsorted bulk tissue. From roughly 0.55 ug of total RNA, TCR beta-specific cDNA was reverse-transcribed using a constant-region primer. Investigators got TCR beta libraries out of three nested multiplex PCR rounds, done with slightly modified ARM-PCR. Researchers ran the first two PCR rounds for approximately 10 cycles each with TRBV1-TRBV30 forward primers and a C-beta reverse primer. TCRdb re-analysed the multiplex PCR reads in MiXCR, keeping a single row per CDR3 protein. This sample yields 20,000 to 25,000 distinct CDR3 sequences, of which about 80% are seen a single time; roughly 42% belongs to the top ten. The material sequenced was liver tumor tissue from sampling region 1. Sample subset: tumor region T1, superior pole. Receptors originate from a woman aged 30 to 39 with primary liver carcinoma and hepatitis B virus infection.

About this clonotype itself: This CDR3 is missing its conserved last phenylalanine or tryptophan, likely due to a read error. The V call is TRBV11-3, the J call TRBJ2-1, with 9 bases fitting TRBD2. Losses at the gene ends were 4 bases for V and 3 bases for J; bases not matched to a gene: 4. This CDR3 has 15 residues. Per the germline V gene, CDR1 is SGHNT and CDR2 is YENEEA. The CDR3 DNA follows: TGTGCCAGCAGCTATAGCGGGAGTTACTACAATGAGCAGTTCTTA. This sequence encodes CASSYSGSYYNEQFL.

Note on this clonotype: An end of the junction does not agree with germline; a read error may underlie this. The chain links TRBV7-8 to TRBJ2-3, with 10 bases lining up with TRBD2. There are 16 residues in the CDR3. From germline, CDR1 is SGHVS and CDR2 FQNEAQ. CDR3 in amino acids: CASCLGAGGPGGTQCF. In DNA, the CDR3 is TGTGCCAGCTGCTTAGGAGCGGGAGGGCCTGGTGGTACGCAGTGTTTT. Variable domain in full (rest from reference TRBV7-8 and TRBJ2-3): GAGVSQSPRYKVAKRGQDVALRCDPISGHVSLFWYQQALGQGPEFLTYFQNEAQLDKSGLPSDRFFAERPEGSVSTLKIQRTQQEDSAVYLCASCLGAGGPGGTQCFGPGTRLTVL.

In the case of this clonotype: An end of the junction does not agree with germline; a read error may underlie this. The chain carries TRBV6-1 and TRBJ1-2; the D is unclear. The CDR3 loop spans 18 amino acids. CDR1 is MNHNS, CDR2 SASEGT, per germline. The CDR3 sequence is CASSERFLVLRSNYGYNF. The CDR3 nucleotides read TGTGCCAGCAGTGAACGCTTCTTGGTCCTTAGATCTAACTATGGCTACAACTTC.

This clonotype was counted between two and nine times. The rearrangement joins TRBV10-3 to TRBJ1-3; unclear D gene. CDR3 length: 14 amino acids. Germline values: CDR1 ENHRY, CDR2 SYGVKD. Trimming took off 0 bases at V and 11 bases at J, with 14 bases between the two ends. In nucleotides, the CDR3 is TGTGCCATCAGTGAGTCAGTTCATGGAGACTCCATATATTTT. Its protein is CAISESVHGDSIYF.

This clonotype has at least ten counts. Relative to the germline gene, one junction end is altered; a read error may explain this. The gene calls are TRBV11-2 and TRBJ2-7, with 7 bases fitting TRBD2. Germline lookup yields CDR1 SGHAT and CDR2 FQNNGV. The CDR3 has 15 residues. This CDR3 is CASILVGGSSYEQYF. The CDR3 coding sequence is TGTGCCAGCATCTTAGTGGGGGGGAGCTCCTACGAGCAGTACTTC. Filled out from reference TRBV11-2 and TRBJ2-7, the complete variable domain reads EAGVAQSPRYKIIEKRQSVAFWCNPISGHATLYWYQQILGQGPKLLIQFQNNGVVDDSQLPKDRFSAERLKGVDSTLKIQPAKLEDSAVYLCASILVGGSSYEQYFGPGTRLTVT.

The rearrangement uses TRBV4-2 and TRBJ2-7; tentative D call: TRBD1 (6 bases). The germline CDR1 and CDR2 sequences are LGHNA and YNFKEQ. CDR3 length: 18 residues. The V and J ends lost 3 bases and 12 bases respectively, with 33 bases between them. The CDR3 DNA reads TGTGCCAGCAGCCAGGAACACCTAGGACAAGGGGGACCGCCCGAACTGTACTTC. Amino acids: CASSQEHLGQGGPPELYF.

Of note for this clonotype: The junction does not match germline at one end; this may be a read error. The chain recombines TRBV6-1 with TRBJ2-4; the D gene is possibly TRBD2 (6 bases). The germline V gene encodes CDR1 MNHNS and CDR2 SASEGT. The CDR3 length is 17 residues. This chain's CDR3 is CAACGRRVLLAKNVQYF. As DNA, the CDR3 is TGTGCCGCTTGTGGGCGGAGGGTCCTGTTAGCCAAAAACGTTCAGTACTTC.

J is TRBJ1-4 and V is TRBV18; D is unclear. V was clipped by 7 bases and J by 5 bases, with 26 bases between them. Germline CDR1 reads KGHSH; CDR2 reads LQKENI. This CDR3 spans 18 amino acids. The CDR3 region is CASLPSVISGALNEKLFF. The CDR3 region has the DNA TGTGCCAGCTTACCTAGTGTGATATCCGGAGCCTTGAATGAAAAACTGTTTTTT.

Points on this clonotype: At one end the junction does not follow the germline gene, possibly because of a read error. CDR3 bases: TGTGCCGGCAGCCGGACTAGCGGGCCCACAGATTCTCAGTATTTT. Protein: CAGSRTSGPTDSQYF. This chain uses TRBV28 with TRBJ2-3, with TRBD2 identical over 11 bases. The CDR3 loop spans 15 amino acids. From germline, CDR1 is MDHEN and CDR2 SYDVKM.

A remark on this clonotype: Its ends do not fully match the called genes, so a read error is possible. The chain recombines TRBV7-8 with TRBJ2-3; 9 bases fit TRBD2. This CDR3 has 16 amino acids. CDR1 is SGHVS, CDR2 FQNEAQ, per germline. The CDR3 spells CVSSLVAGAPGDTQYF. CDR3 nucleotide sequence: TGTGTCAGCAGCTTAGTAGCGGGAGCGCCTGGTGATACGCAGTATTTT.

Relative to its sample, this clonotype is medium-sized. A junction boundary mismatches the germline segment, possibly from a read error. The chain carries TRBV5-4 and TRBJ1-3; the D is unclear. Germline V gives CDR1 SGHNT, CDR2 YYREEE (reference sequence). The CDR3 sequence is 14 residues long. Written as DNA, the CDR3 is TGTGCCAGCAGCCGGACTGAGCCTGGAGACACCATATATTTT. Its protein is CASSRTEPGDTIYF.

This clonotype qualifies as hyperexpanded. The chain couples TRBV6-5 to TRBJ2-5; TRBD1 matches at 10 bases. This CDR3 comprises 13 residues. The germline V gene has CDR1 MNHEY and CDR2 SVGAGI. The V and J ends lost 5 bases and 7 bases, in that order; junction bases with no gene match: 4. DNA of the CDR3: TGTGCCAGCAGTACCGACAGGGGGCTGACCCAGTACTTC. Translating it yields CASSTDRGLTQYF.

This sequence joins TRBV11-1 and TRBJ2-2; D unclear. Trimming stripped 1 base from V and 0 bases from J, with 6 bases between. Germline V gene sequence: CDR1 SGHAT, CDR2 FQDESV (reference sequence). This CDR3 has 15 residues. The CDR3 here is CASSLVGTNTGELFF. Written as DNA, the CDR3 is TGTGCCAGCAGCTTAGTGGGTACGAACACCGGGGAGCTGTTTTTT. Based on the CDR3 plus reference TRBV11-1 and TRBJ2-2, the full variable domain is EAEVAQSPRYKITEKSQAVAFWCDPISGHATLYWYRQILGQGPELLVQFQDESVVDDSQLPKDRFSAERLKGVDSTLKIQPAELGDSAMYLCASSLVGTNTGELFFGEGSRLTVL.

There are a few counts of this clonotype. This clone may be a read error of a much larger clone one base away. V gene TRBV11-2 combines with J gene TRBJ2-6; D gene uncertain. Germline-derived CDR1 and CDR2 are SGHAT and FQNNGV. The CDR3 length is 14 residues. The CDR3 DNA is TGTGCCGGCAGCTCCGAGTATGGGGCCAACGTCCTGACTTTC. Its translation: CAGSSEYGANVLTF. Complete variable domain (other parts from reference TRBV11-2 and TRBJ2-6): EAGVAQSPRYKIIEKRQSVAFWCNPISGHATLYWYQQILGQGPKLLIQFQNNGVVDDSQLPKDRFSAERLKGVDSTLKIQPAKLEDSAVYLCAGSSEYGANVLTFGAGSRLTVL.

Concerning this clonotype: One junction end disagrees with the germline gene, perhaps due to a read error. V and J are TRBV6-1 and TRBJ2-2; 11 positions match TRBD2. This CDR3 contains 18 residues. Germline V gene lookup returns CDR1 MNHNS and CDR2 SASEGT. In nucleotides, the CDR3 is TGTGCCAGCAGTGAGGCACTAGCGGGAGCCGCGAACACCCGGGAGCTGTTTTTC. It specifies CASSEALAGAANTRELFF.

This clonotype was counted at least ten times. The rearrangement links TRBV28 to TRBJ2-3; D call uncertain. The CDR3 loop spans 14 amino acids. Germline V gene lookup returns CDR1 MDHEN and CDR2 SYDVKM. The ends were cut back, 5 bases at V and 7 bases at J, with 16 bases in the middle. As DNA, the CDR3 is TGTGCCAGCAGTCCCCCGCCGGACCCGTATACGCAGTATTTT. Protein sequence: CASSPPPDPYTQYF.

The chain links TRBV28 to TRBJ2-1; D may match TRBD1 or TRBD2 (5 bases each). Between the trimmed V and J ends, which lost 3 bases and 9 bases, there was a span of 18 bases. Germline V gene data show CDR1 as MDHEN and CDR2 as SYDVKM. The CDR3 extends over 15 amino acids. CDR3 DNA sequence: TGTGCCAGCAGTTTCGTGGTAACGGGACGCATTGAGCAGTTCTTC. Residues: CASSFVVTGRIEQFF.

This clonotype was found many times. V usage is TRBV6-5 and J usage is TRBJ2-3; weak D call: TRBD2 (5 bases). Trimming cost V 2 bases and J 5 bases, with 11 bases left between them. This CDR3 is built from 14 residues. Germline-derived CDR1 and CDR2 are MNHEY and SVGAGI. The CDR3 is CASSYKDLKDTQYF. The CDR3 DNA reads TGTGCCAGCAGTTACAAGGACTTAAAAGATACGCAGTATTTT.

This clonotype was detected once. Sequence at one end of the junction differs from germline and may be a read error. The rearrangement joins TRBV11-2 to TRBJ1-2, with D unclear. Germline V lookup: CDR1 SGHAT, CDR2 FQNNGV. The CDR3 extends over 14 amino acids. The CDR3 spells CASSLWEANYDYTF. As DNA, the CDR3 is TGTGCAAGCAGCTTATGGGAAGCTAACTATGACTACACCTTC.

Concerning this clonotype: A junction end diverges from the germline sequence, so it may reflect a read error. CDR3 sequence reads: CATRTGTGDLGEQSF. CDR3 DNA: TGTGCCACCAGGACCGGGACAGGGGATCTGGGTGAGCAGTCCTTC. The chain couples TRBV24-1 to TRBJ2-1; the match to TRBD1 covers 10 bases. This CDR3 is 15 amino acids long. Germline V CDR1 and CDR2: KGHDR, SFDVKD.

This clonotype was seen repeatedly, ten times or more. The CDR3 reads CASSLEGNYGYTF. The CDR3 coding sequence is TGTGCCAGCAGCTTAGAGGGGAACTATGGCTACACCTTC. V is TRBV11-2 and J is TRBJ1-2; D is unclear. V was clipped by 0 bases and J by 2 bases, with 4 bases between them. Germline CDR1 reads SGHAT; CDR2 reads FQNNGV. The CDR3 runs 13 residues.

The chain uses TRBV11-2 and TRBJ2-7; the D is unclear. Germline CDR1 reads SGHAT; CDR2 reads FQNNGV. V lost 7 bases to trimming and J lost 3 bases, with 13 bases between them. This CDR3 is 13 amino acids long. The DNA for the CDR3 is TGTGCCAGCAAGATTGCATTGAACTACGAGCAGTACTTC. Its protein product is CASKIALNYEQYF.

V and J are TRBV4-3 and TRBJ2-3; no clear D. The germline CDR1 and CDR2 sequences are LGHNA and YSLEER. The CDR3 has 18 amino acids. V was trimmed by 3 bases and J by 12 bases, leaving 31 bases between them. The CDR3 loop is CASSQSVWLGDPDDIQYF. The CDR3 nucleotides are TGCGCCAGCAGCCAGTCGGTCTGGCTGGGTGATCCCGACGATATCCAGTATTTT.

This clonotype was picked up a small number of times. An end of the junction does not agree with germline; a read error may underlie this. The chain is built from TRBV11-1 and TRBJ2-1, with D tentatively TRBD1 (6 bases). The CDR3 runs to 15 residues. Germline loops: CDR1 SGHAT, CDR2 FQDESV (reference sequence). The CDR3 region has the DNA TGCGCCAGCAGCCGGAGACAGGCCTCCTGCAATGAGCGGTTCTTC. Protein sequence: CASSRRQASCNERFF.

As concerns this clonotype: Germline is not matched at one junction end, which may reflect a read error. The genes are TRBV30 and TRBJ2-3, with D possibly being TRBD2 (5 bases). The CDR3 is 13 amino acids. The germline CDR1 and CDR2 sequences are GTSNPN and SVGIG (reference sequence). This CDR3 reads CSWSVHGRDMQYF. DNA for the CDR3: TGTTCCTGGAGTGTACATGGTCGGGATATGCAGTATTTT.

The V and J genes are TRBV11-2 and TRBJ2-5; TRBD1 is a possible D gene (6 bases). The V gene's germline CDR1 is SGHAT and CDR2 FQNNGV. This CDR3 is 15 amino acids long. Deletions cut 7 bases from V and 1 base from J, with 16 bases between. CDR3 region: CASNLTWTAQETQYF. CDR3 nucleotides: TGTGCCAGCAACCTGACCTGGACAGCCCAAGAGACCCAGTACTTC.

This rearrangement joins TRBV29-1 to TRBJ2-5; 10 positions agree with TRBD2. J gave up 6 bases and V 6 bases, and 13 bases lay outside the gene matches. CDR1 is SQVTM, CDR2 ANQGSEA, per germline. The CDR3 is 15 residues long. The CDR3: CSVIPWTSGLQTQYF. The CDR3 nucleotides are TGCAGCGTAATTCCCTGGACTAGCGGTTTACAGACCCAGTACTTC.

On this clonotype itself: This is likely a read error, given that the CDR3 carries no conserved phenylalanine or tryptophan at its end. V usage is TRBV7-9 and J usage is TRBJ1-5; D is undetermined. This CDR3 has 12 amino acids. Germline CDR1 is SEHNR and CDR2 is FQNEAQ (reference sequence). The CDR3 loop is CASSPSNQPQHC. The CDR3 nucleotides read TGTGCAAGCAGCCCTAGCAATCAGCCCCAGCATTGT.

This clonotype was found once. A read error may account for a junction end that differs from germline. V gene TRBV11-2 combines with J gene TRBJ2-3; no firm D call. The CDR3 covers 15 residues. Germline CDR1 SGHAT, CDR2 FQNNGV. CDR3 DNA sequence: TGTACCAGCACCTCCTTACTCTCTGGCACAGATGCGCAGTTTTTT. Protein product: CTSTSLLSGTDAQFF.

This sequence joins TRBV11-2 and TRBJ2-1; the match to TRBD2 covers 9 bases. V lost 0 bases to trimming and J lost 13 bases; unmatched junction nucleotides: 7. There are 14 residues in the CDR3. Germline-derived CDR1 and CDR2 are SGHAT and FQNNGV. The CDR3 is CASSLDPGLAGQFF. In DNA, the CDR3 is TGTGCCAGCAGCTTAGATCCGGGGCTAGCGGGACAGTTCTTC.

Concerning this clonotype itself: In this CDR3 the conserved last residue, phenylalanine or tryptophan, is missing, so a read error is likely. The DNA is omitted, as the CDR3 cannot be located on it reliably, and the CDR3 follows TCRdb's listing. The chain carries TRBV29-1 and TRBJ2-1; the table names TRBD1, a call not compared with the DNA. CDR1 and CDR2 from the germline V gene are SQVTM and ANQGSEA. The CDR3 is 12 residues long, ends included. The CDR3 loop is CSALRGYNEQPL.

This clonotype was observed at least ten times. The chain joins TRBV28 to TRBJ2-3; D is undetermined. Per germline, CDR1 MDHEN and CDR2 SYDVKM. This CDR3 has 11 residues. V was clipped by 8 bases and J by 4 bases, with 7 bases between them. The CDR3 sequence: CASGWADTQYF. DNA for the CDR3: TGTGCCAGCGGCTGGGCAGATACGCAGTATTTT.